One sample yielded the 20 T cell receptor beta chains listed below, sequenced in a study of T cell repertoires in cytomegalovirus infection. No antigen is known for these receptors. TCRdb re-analysed the reads in MiXCR, keeping a single row per CDR3 protein. The sample shows about a million distinct CDR3 sequences, approximately 30% of them seen only once. The sequences come from cultured CD8+ T cells from PBMCs, collected from culture after CMV antigen stimulation. The receptors derive from a human donor in good health (CMV status not recorded). Some clones in this sample may be carry-over from other donors' samples.

Ten or more counts support this clonotype. This rearrangement joins TRBV5-1 to TRBJ2-1, with TRBD1 identical over 7 bases. The ends lost 0 bases at V and 2 bases at J; junction bases unmatched: 2. The CDR3 extends over 15 amino acids. CDR1 SGHRS and CDR2 YFSETQ come from the germline V gene. CDR3 nucleotide sequence: TGCGCCAGCAGCTTGGTAAGGGGGCCCTACAATGAGCAGTTCTTC. Its protein product is CASSLVRGPYNEQFF. Drawing the rest from reference TRBV5-1 and TRBJ2-1, the complete variable domain is KAGVTQTPRYLIKTRGQQVTLSCSPISGHRSVSWYQQTPGQGLQFLFEYFSETQRNKGNFPGRFSGRQFSNSRSEMNVSTLELGDSALYLCASSLVRGPYNEQFFGPGTRLTVL.

V and J are TRBV27 and TRBJ2-5; 9 bases are a match to TRBD1. This CDR3 has 20 amino acids. With V trimmed by 4 bases and J by 4 bases, 22 bases remained unmatched. Germline V lookup: CDR1 MNHEY, CDR2 SMNVEV (reference sequence). The CDR3 sequence: CASSSTPPIPGTGFGETQYF. CDR3 coding DNA: TGTGCCAGCAGTTCAACCCCCCCGATTCCCGGGACAGGGTTCGGAGAGACCCAGTACTTC.

In regard to this clonotype: This clone may be a read error of a much larger clone one base away. The chain employs TRBV5-6 and TRBJ1-1; the D is unclear. Trimming shortened V by 4 bases and J by 4 bases, and 11 bases separated the two germline ends. The CDR3 is made up of 13 amino acids. The germline V gene has CDR1 SGHDT and CDR2 YYEEEE. The CDR3 nucleotides are TGTGCCAGCAGCATGACGGTGAGCACTGAAGCTTTCTTT. The encoded protein is CASSMTVSTEAFF.

The table lists this clonotype with a few counts. This sequence joins TRBV27 and TRBJ2-1; possibly TRBD2 for D (5 bases). Germline-derived CDR1 and CDR2 are MNHEY and SMNVEV (reference sequence). Deletions cut 6 bases from V and 7 bases from J, with 16 bases between. The CDR3 spans 14 residues. The chain's CDR3 is CASSWDRPGNEQFF. The CDR3 DNA sequence: TGTGCCAGCAGCTGGGATCGCCCGGGAAATGAGCAGTTCTTC.

This clonotype showed up just a few times. V is TRBV7-9 and J is TRBJ2-3; D remains unclear. There are 18 residues in the CDR3. V was shortened by 3 bases and J by 0 bases, with 19 bases between the two germline ends. Germline-derived CDR1 and CDR2 are SEHNR and FQNEAQ (reference sequence). The CDR3 region has the DNA TGTGCCAGCAGCTTTACCAGCCTCAGGTTTTCTAGCACAGATACGCAGTATTTT. It encodes CASSFTSLRFSSTDTQYF.

This rearrangement joins TRBV27 to TRBJ2-7; 8 bases match TRBD1. After removal of 3 bases from V and 3 bases from J, the junction contained 4 bases not matched to a gene. The germline gives CDR1 MNHEY, CDR2 SMNVEV (reference sequence). This CDR3 has 14 amino acids. Written as DNA, the CDR3 is TGTGCCAGCAGTTTTCAGGACAGGGACTACGAGCAGTACTTC. Its translation is CASSFQDRDYEQYF.

A few counts support this clonotype. The chain carries TRBV6-1 and TRBJ2-7; D unclear. V was pared by 3 bases and J by 6 bases, with 9 bases between. The CDR3 runs 12 residues. The germline V gene has CDR1 MNHNS and CDR2 SASEGT. CDR3 region: CASSETPAEQYF. The DNA for the CDR3 is TGTGCCAGCAGTGAGACACCTGCCGAGCAGTACTTC.

Regarding this clonotype: This may be a read error: a much more frequent sequence differs by one nucleotide. The V gene is TRBV7-2, the J gene TRBJ1-2; TRBD1 agrees at 12 bases. Germline-derived CDR1 and CDR2 are SGHTA and FQGNSA. With V trimmed by 1 base and J by 7 bases, 7 bases remained unmatched. This CDR3 is built from 16 residues. Written as DNA, the CDR3 is TGTGCCAGCAGCTTAGAACTGGGACAGGGGGCGAGTGGCTACACCTTC. It encodes CASSLELGQGASGYTF.

In regard to this clonotype: A clone one base away is much larger, so this may be a read error. The chain couples TRBV7-2 to TRBJ1-1; D not certain. From germline, CDR1 is SGHTA and CDR2 FQGNSA. V dropped 5 bases and J dropped 4 bases, with 14 bases sitting between them. CDR3 size: 14 residues. The CDR3 DNA sequence: TGTACCAGCAGCCTCTCCCGGTTGGGCACTGAAGCTTTCTTT. Its translation is CTSSLSRLGTEAFF. Drawing the rest from reference TRBV7-2 and TRBJ1-1, the complete variable domain is GAGVSQSPSNKVTEKGKDVELRCDPISGHTALYWYRQSLGQGLEFLIYFQGNSAPDKSGLPSDRFSAERTGGSVSTLTIQRTQQEDSAVYLCTSSLSRLGTEAFFGQGTRLTVV.

The chain links TRBV10-2 to TRBJ1-1; D not certain. The CDR3 length is 13 residues. Trimming shortened V by 0 bases and J by 5 bases, and 7 bases separated the two germline ends. The V gene's germline CDR1 is WSHSY and CDR2 SAAADI. The CDR3 DNA reads as TGCGCCAGCAGTGAGTCAGGGAGGACTGAAGCTTTCTTT. It codes for CASSESGRTEAFF.

This clonotype was found once. A junction end diverges from the germline sequence, so it may reflect a read error. The chain carries TRBV7-6 and TRBJ2-5; D call uncertain. Per germline, CDR1 SGHVS and CDR2 FNYEAQ. The CDR3 totals 12 residues. The CDR3 DNA is TGTGCTAGCAGTTTCGGTCCGGGGACCCAGTACTTC. It specifies CASSFGPGTQYF.

Comments on this clonotype: At one of its ends the junction is not consistent with the germline gene, which may arise from a read error. This rearrangement joins TRBV5-4 to TRBJ2-3; TRBD2 aligns across 10 bases. The V gene's germline CDR1 is SGHNT and CDR2 YYREEE (reference sequence). The CDR3 is made up of 16 amino acids. The DNA for the CDR3 is TGTGCCAGCAGCCCGGGACTAGCGTTGGGCACAGATGCGCAGTATTTT. Its protein product is CASSPGLALGTDAQYF.

There are a few counts of this clonotype. The V gene is TRBV27, the J gene TRBJ2-2; 9 nucleotides match TRBD1. With 3 bases clipped from V and 4 bases from J, the junction kept 3 bases outside the gene matches. In germline, CDR1 is MNHEY, CDR2 SMNVEV (reference sequence). There are 15 residues in the CDR3. The chain's CDR3 is CASSLRDRVTGELFF. CDR3 bases: TGTGCCAGCAGTTTGCGGGACAGGGTCACCGGGGAGCTGTTTTTT.

This clonotype was seen many times. The chain recombines TRBV12-3 or TRBV12-4 with TRBJ1-2; possibly TRBD1 for D (5 bases). The CDR3 contains 12 residues. V was clipped by 6 bases and J by 5 bases, with 10 bases between them. CDR3 bases: TGTGCCAGCAGACTCGGGGGGTATGGCTACACCTTC. Its protein product is CASRLGGYGYTF.

CDR3 protein: CASSSGGAGDYNEQFF. CDR3 DNA sequence: TGTGCCAGCAGCTCGGGTGGGGCGGGGGATTACAATGAGCAGTTCTTC. The V and J genes are TRBV7-6 and TRBJ2-1, with TRBD2 matching 7 bases. From germline, CDR1 is SGHVS and CDR2 FNYEAQ. The CDR3 extends over 16 amino acids. The V segment lost 4 bases and the J segment 4 bases; nucleotides outside the gene matches: 10. Complete variable domain (other parts from reference TRBV7-6 and TRBJ2-1): GAGVSQSPRYKVTKRGQDVALRCDPISGHVSLYWYRQALGQGPEFLTYFNYEAQQDKSGLPNDRFSAERPEGSISTLTIQRTEQRDSAMYRCASSSGGAGDYNEQFFGPGTRLTVL.

As concerns this clonotype: The junction shows a germline mismatch at one end, possibly a read error. The rearrangement joins TRBV6-2 or TRBV6-3 to TRBJ2-1, with 12 bases matching TRBD2. The CDR3 contains 17 residues. Germline loops: CDR1 MNHEY, CDR2 SVGEGT. The CDR3 DNA reads as TGTGCCAGCAGTTTACCGTCTAGCGGGGGGGACTACAATGATCAGTTCTTC. Translated, it gives CASSLPSSGGDYNDQFF.

V is TRBV7-9 and J is TRBJ2-7; a possible D gene is TRBD2 (5 bases). The CDR3 extends over 14 amino acids. From germline, CDR1 is SEHNR and CDR2 FQNEAQ (reference sequence). With 1 base removed from V and 3 bases from J, the gap between germline ends came to 10 bases. CDR3 DNA: TGTGCCAGCAGCTTAGACGGCGGACTCTACGAGCAGTACGTC. This translates into CASSLDGGLYEQYV.

This clonotype was seen many times. The rearrangement links TRBV5-6 to TRBJ2-5, with 7 positions matching TRBD1. CDR1 is SGHDT and CDR2 is YYEEEE in the germline V gene. Trimming removed 0 bases from V and 4 bases from J; junction bases left unmatched: 6. This CDR3 has 15 residues. In DNA form, the CDR3 reads TGTGCCAGCAGCTTGGTTCGAGGGGGCGCAGAGACCCAGTACTTC. It encodes CASSLVRGGAETQYF.

This chain uses TRBV19 with TRBJ1-5, with D possibly matching TRBD1 (6 bases). Trimming took 4 bases from V and 4 from J, leaving 11 bases between them. CDR1 is LNHDA and CDR2 is SQIVND in the germline V gene (reference sequence). CDR3 size: 14 residues. CDR3 DNA sequence: TGTGCCAGTAGTACCATCCAGGGGAATCAGCCCCAGCATTTT. It codes for CASSTIQGNQPQHF.

The J gene is TRBJ2-6, the V gene TRBV28; D is uncertain. Trimming took off 6 bases at V and 4 bases at J, with 7 bases between the two ends. The CDR3 extends over 13 amino acids. CDR1 and CDR2 (germline): MDHEN, SYDVKM. CDR3 loop: CASSLRGANVLTF. The CDR3 DNA sequence: TGTGCCAGCAGCCTTCGAGGGGCCAACGTCCTGACTTTC. The variable domain in full, with the rest retrieved from reference TRBV28 and TRBJ2-6, is DVKVTQSSRYLVKRTGEKVFLECVQDMDHENMFWYRQDPGLGLRLIYFSYDVKMKEKGDIPEGYSVSREKKERFSLILESASTNQTSMYLCASSLRGANVLTFGAGSRLTVL.